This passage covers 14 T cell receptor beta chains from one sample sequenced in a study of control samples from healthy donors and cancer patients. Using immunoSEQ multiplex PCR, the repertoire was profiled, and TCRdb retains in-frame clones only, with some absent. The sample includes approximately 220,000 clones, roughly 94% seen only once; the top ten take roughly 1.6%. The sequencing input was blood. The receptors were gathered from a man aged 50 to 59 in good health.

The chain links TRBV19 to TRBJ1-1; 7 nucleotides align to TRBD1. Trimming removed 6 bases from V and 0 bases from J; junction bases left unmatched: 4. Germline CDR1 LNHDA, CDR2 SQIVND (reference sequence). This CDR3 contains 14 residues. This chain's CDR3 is CASRGGQMNTEAFF. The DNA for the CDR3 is TGTGCCAGTAGAGGGGGACAGATGAACACTGAAGCTTTCTTT.

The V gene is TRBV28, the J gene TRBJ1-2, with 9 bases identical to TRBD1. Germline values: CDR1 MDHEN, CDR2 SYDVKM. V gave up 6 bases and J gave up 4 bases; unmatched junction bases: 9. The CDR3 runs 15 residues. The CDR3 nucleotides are TGTGCCAGCAGCCCCGGGACAGGGACTTTCTATGGCTACACCTTC. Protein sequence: CASSPGTGTFYGYTF.

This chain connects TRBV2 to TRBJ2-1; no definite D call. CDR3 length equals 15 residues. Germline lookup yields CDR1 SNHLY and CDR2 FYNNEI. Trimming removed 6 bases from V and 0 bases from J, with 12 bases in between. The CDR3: CASRVGRSSYNEQFF. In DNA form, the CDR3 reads TGTGCCAGCAGAGTAGGCAGGAGCTCCTACAATGAGCAGTTCTTC.

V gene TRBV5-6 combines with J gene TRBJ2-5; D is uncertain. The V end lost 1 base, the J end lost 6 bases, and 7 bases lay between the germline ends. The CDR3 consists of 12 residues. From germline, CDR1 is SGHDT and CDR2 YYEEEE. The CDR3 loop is CASSLKVKTQYF. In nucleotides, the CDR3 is TGTGCCAGCAGCTTGAAGGTAAAGACCCAGTACTTC.

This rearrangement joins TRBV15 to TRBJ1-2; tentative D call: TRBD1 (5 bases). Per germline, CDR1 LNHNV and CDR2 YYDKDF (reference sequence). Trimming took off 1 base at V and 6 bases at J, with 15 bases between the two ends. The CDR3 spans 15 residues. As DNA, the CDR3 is TGTGCCACCAGCAGAGGTGGGGGGAGCTGGCATGGCTACACCTTC. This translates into CATSRGGGSWHGYTF.

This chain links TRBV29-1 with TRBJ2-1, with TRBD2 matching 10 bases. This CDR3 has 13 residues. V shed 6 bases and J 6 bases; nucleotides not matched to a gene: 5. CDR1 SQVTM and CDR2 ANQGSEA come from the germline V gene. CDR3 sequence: CSVERGGRNEQFF. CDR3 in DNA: TGCAGCGTCGAGCGGGGGGGCCGCAATGAGCAGTTCTTC.

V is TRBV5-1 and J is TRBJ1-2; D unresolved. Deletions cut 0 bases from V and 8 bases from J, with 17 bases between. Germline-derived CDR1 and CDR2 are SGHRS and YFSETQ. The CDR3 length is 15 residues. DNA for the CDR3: TGCGCCAGCAGCTTGGATGGTATTTCCTTTGAGGGCTACACCTTC. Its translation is CASSLDGISFEGYTF.

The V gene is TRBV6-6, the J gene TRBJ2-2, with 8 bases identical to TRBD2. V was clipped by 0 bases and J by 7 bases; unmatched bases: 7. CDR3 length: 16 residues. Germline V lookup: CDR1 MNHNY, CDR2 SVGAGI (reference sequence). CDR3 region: CASSYSPAGVVGELFF. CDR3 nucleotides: TGTGCCAGCAGTTACTCCCCAGCGGGGGTTGTCGGGGAGCTGTTTTTT.

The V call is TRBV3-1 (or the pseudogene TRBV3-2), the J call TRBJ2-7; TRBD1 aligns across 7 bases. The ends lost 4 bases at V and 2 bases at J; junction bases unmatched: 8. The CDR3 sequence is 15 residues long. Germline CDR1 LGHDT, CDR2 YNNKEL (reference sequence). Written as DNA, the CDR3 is TGTGCCAGCAGCCGATCGAGTCAGGGGGCCTACGAGCAGTACTTC. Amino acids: CASSRSSQGAYEQYF.

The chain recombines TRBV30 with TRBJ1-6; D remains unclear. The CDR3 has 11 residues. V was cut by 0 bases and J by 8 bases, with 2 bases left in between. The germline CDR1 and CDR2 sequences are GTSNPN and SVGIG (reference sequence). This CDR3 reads CAWSVDSPLHF. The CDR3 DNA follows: TGTGCCTGGAGTGTAGATTCACCCCTCCACTTT. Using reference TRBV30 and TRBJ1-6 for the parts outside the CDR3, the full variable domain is SQTIHQWPATLVQPVGSPLSLECTVEGTSNPNLYWYRQAAGRGLQLLFYSVGIGQISSEVPQNLSASRPQDRQFILSSKKLLLSDSGFYLCAWSVDSPLHFGNGTRLTVT.

CDR3: CAISVGGPTYEQYF. The CDR3 coding sequence is TGTGCCATCAGTGTGGGGGGCCCAACCTACGAGCAGTACTTC. The rearrangement links TRBV10-3 to TRBJ2-7; D assignment may be TRBD1 or TRBD2 (6 bases each). Trimming shortened V by 4 bases and J by 2 bases, and 12 bases separated the two germline ends. The CDR3 is made up of 14 amino acids. The germline CDR1 and CDR2 sequences are ENHRY and SYGVKD.

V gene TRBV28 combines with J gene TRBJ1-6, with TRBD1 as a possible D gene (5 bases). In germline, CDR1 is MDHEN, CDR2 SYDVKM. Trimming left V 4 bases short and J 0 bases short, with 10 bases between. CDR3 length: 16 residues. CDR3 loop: CASSWDVGSYNSPLHF. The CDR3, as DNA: TGTGCCAGCAGTTGGGACGTAGGCTCCTATAATTCACCCCTCCACTTT.

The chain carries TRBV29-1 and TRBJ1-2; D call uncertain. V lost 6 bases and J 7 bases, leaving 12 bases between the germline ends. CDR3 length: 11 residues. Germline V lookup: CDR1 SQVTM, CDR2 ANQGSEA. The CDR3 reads CSVSGEAGYTF. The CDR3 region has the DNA TGCAGCGTATCTGGGGAAGCTGGCTACACCTTC.

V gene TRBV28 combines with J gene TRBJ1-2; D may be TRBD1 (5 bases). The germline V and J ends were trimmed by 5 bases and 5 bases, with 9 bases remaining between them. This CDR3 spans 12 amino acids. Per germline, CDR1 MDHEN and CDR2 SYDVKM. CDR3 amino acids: CASSQTVYGYTF. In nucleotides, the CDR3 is TGTGCCAGCAGTCAGACAGTGTATGGCTACACCTTC.